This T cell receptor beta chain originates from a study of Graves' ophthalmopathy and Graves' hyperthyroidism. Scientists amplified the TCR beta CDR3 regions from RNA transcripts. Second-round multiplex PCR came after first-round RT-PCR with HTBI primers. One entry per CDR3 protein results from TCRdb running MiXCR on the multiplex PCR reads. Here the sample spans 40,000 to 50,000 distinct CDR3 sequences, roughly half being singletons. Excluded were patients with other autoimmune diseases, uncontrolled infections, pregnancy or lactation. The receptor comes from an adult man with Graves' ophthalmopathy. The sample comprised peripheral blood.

The DNA for the CDR3 is TGTGCCAGCAAGAGGGACGGGAATAATGAAAAACTGTTTTTT. Amino acid sequence: CASKRDGNNEKLFF. The J gene is TRBJ1-4, the V gene TRBV2; perhaps TRBD1 as D (5 bases). CDR3 size: 14 residues. Germline lookup yields CDR1 SNHLY and CDR2 FYNNEI. V lost 7 bases to trimming and J lost 4 bases, with 13 bases between them. The full variable domain, rest sourced from reference TRBV2 and TRBJ1-4, is EPEVTQTPSHQVTQMGQEVILRCVPISNHLYFYWYRQILGQKVEFLVSFYNNEISEKSEIFDDQFSVERPDGSNFTLKIRSTKLEDSAMYFCASKRDGNNEKLFFGSGTQLSVL.